Listed below are T cell receptor beta chains from one sample, sequenced in a study of CD8 T cells in Susac syndrome. Via MiXCR, TCRdb re-called the immunoSEQ multiplex PCR reads, giving one row per CDR3 protein. The sample has fewer than 140,000 distinct CDR3 sequences; 94% are singletons. The sequencing input was CD8+ T cells from PBMCs. The source of these receptors is a human donor with Susac syndrome. The CDR3 runs from the conserved cysteine through the conserved F or W. Each record gives: D gene, clone size, V gene, J gene, CDR3 DNA, CDR3 protein. D genes are given only for firm matches. For some rows the clone size is stated as once, few or many, or as a class when expanded; others skip it.

-	-	TRBV9	TRBJ2-7	TGTGCCAGCAGCGTAGCTGTGGCAGGGGATCGCTACGAGCAGTACTTC	CASSVAVAGDRYEQYF
-	once	TRBV6-5	TRBJ1-5	TGTGCCAGCAGCCCCGACAGACAGCCCCAGCATTTT	CASSPDRQPQHF
-	-	TRBV6-2/TRBV6-3	TRBJ2-7	TGTGCCAGCAGTTACTCGGTCTACGAGCAGTACTTC	CASSYSVYEQYF
TRBD2	-	TRBV29-1	TRBJ2-1	TGCAGCATGGGACTAGCGGGGGAAAATGAGCAGTTCTTC	CSMGLAGENEQFF
TRBD1	-	TRBV9	TRBJ2-7	TGTGCCAGCAGCCCGGACAGGGTTGACGAGCAGTACTTC	CASSPDRVDEQYF
-	once	TRBV9	TRBJ1-1	TGTGCCAGCAGCGCGGAGGGAAACACTGAAGCTTTCTTT	CASSAEGNTEAFF
TRBD1	-	TRBV29-1	TRBJ1-4	TGCAGCGTTATACCGGGACAGGGCCCCGATGGGGAAAAACTGTTTTTT	CSVIPGQGPDGEKLFF
TRBD2	once	TRBV6-5	TRBJ2-3	TGTGCCAGCACTAGGACTAGCGGGTACACAGATACGCAGTATTTT	CASTRTSGYTDTQYF
-	-	TRBV20-1	TRBJ2-7	TGCAGTGCTAGAGATCGTGGAAGCTCCTACGAGCAGTACTTC	CSARDRGSSYEQYF
-	-	TRBV7-9	TRBJ2-1	TGTGCCAGCAGCCGAGGCGGGAATGAGCAGTTCTTC	CASSRGGNEQFF
-	-	TRBV5-1	TRBJ2-1	TGCGCCAGCAGCCCCTGGGCAGACTACAATGAGCAGTTCTTC	CASSPWADYNEQFF
TRBD2	-	TRBV12-3/TRBV12-4	TRBJ2-7	TGTGCCAGCTCGGTAGCGGGAAACTACGAGCAGTACTTC	CASSVAGNYEQYF
-	-	TRBV27	TRBJ2-7	TGTGCCAGCAGTCCCGTGTCCCCGTACGAGCAGTACTTC	CASSPVSPYEQYF
-	-	TRBV6-2/TRBV6-3	TRBJ2-7	TGTGCCAGCAGTTACGGGCAGGGGTTCTACGAGCAGTACTTC	CASSYGQGFYEQYF
TRBD1	-	TRBV6-5	TRBJ1-1	TGTGCCAGCAGTCCAGGACCGGGACAGTACACTGAAGCTTTCTTT	CASSPGPGQYTEAFF
TRBD1	-	TRBV7-9	TRBJ2-1	TGTGCCAGCAGCTCTACCACCGAGTGGGACAGTCCTTACAATGAGCAGTTCTTC	CASSSTTEWDSPYNEQFF
-	-	TRBV19	TRBJ2-5	TGTGCCAGTAGTATAATGGGACTTGACCAAGAGACCCAGTACTTC	CASSIMGLDQETQYF
-	-	TRBV20-1	TRBJ2-1	TGCAGTGCTAGGGACAGAGATCGAAATGAGCAGTTCTTC	CSARDRDRNEQFF
TRBD2	-	TRBV7-3	TRBJ2-1	TGTGCCAGCAGCTTAGGGACTAGCTCGTCCTACAATGAGCAGTTCTTC	CASSLGTSSSYNEQFF
-	-	TRBV10-3	TRBJ2-5	TGTGCCATCAGTGAGGGCGCGGCGGAGACCCAGTACTTC	CAISEGAAETQYF
TRBD2	-	TRBV7-8	TRBJ2-5	TGTGCCAGCAGCCGACTAGCCCTCCAAGAGACCCAGTACTTC	CASSRLALQETQYF
-	-	TRBV6-6	TRBJ2-4	TGTGCCAGCAGCCCGGACGTAGCCAAAAACATTCAGTACTTC	CASSPDVAKNIQYF
-	-	TRBV7-6	TRBJ1-2	TGTGCCAGCAGCTTAGGAACAGATGATGGCTACACCTTC	CASSLGTDDGYTF
-	-	TRBV3-1	TRBJ2-3	TGTGCCAGCAGCCAAGGGTGGGGCGGTAGCACAGATACGCAGTATTTT	CASSQGWGGSTDTQYF
-	-	TRBV20-1	TRBJ2-5	TGCAGTGCTAGCGCGACTACCGATCTCCAAGAGACCCAGTACTTC	CSASATTDLQETQYF
-	once	TRBV6-5	TRBJ2-3	TGTGCCAGCAGTTATAGCGCCCTCAGAGCGAGGACAGATACGCAGTATTTT	CASSYSALRARTDTQYF
-	-	TRBV20-1	TRBJ1-1	TGCAGTGCTGGGGTGGGGGGGAGCACTGAAGCTTTCTTT	CSAGVGGSTEAFF
-	-	TRBV5-4	TRBJ2-2	TGTGCCAGCAGCGGCGGGACACAAAACACCGGGGAGCTGTTTTTT	CASSGGTQNTGELFF